This is a list of T cell receptor beta chains from one sample in a study of CD4 and CD8 cells across lung adenocarcinoma regions. TCRdb reprocessed the PCR reads via MiXCR and lists one record per CDR3 protein. The sample lists roughly 25,000 distinct CDR3 sequences, over 40% occurring once. The sample comprised CD4+ T cells from the center of a lung tumor. The receptors stem from a male donor with lung adenocarcinoma. The CD4 and CD8 labels of this study may be unreliable. Both conserved end residues are part of each CDR3. A D gene is named only where the DNA matches it firmly. Size values are once, few and many counts, or a class for expanded clones, and some rows have none.

d_call: TRBD2; j_call: TRBJ2-7; v_call: TRBV11-2; clone_size: -; cdr3_length: 16; cdr3_aa: CASSPRTSGVPNEQYF; cdr3_nt: TGTGCCAGCAGCCCCCGGACTAGCGGGGTTCCTAACGAGCAGTACTTC
d_call: -; j_call: TRBJ1-5; v_call: TRBV14; clone_size: many; cdr3_length: 13; cdr3_aa: CASSQGRRQPQHF; cdr3_nt: TGTGCCAGCAGCCAAGGGAGGAGACAGCCCCAGCATTTT
d_call: -; j_call: TRBJ2-7; v_call: TRBV3-1; clone_size: many; cdr3_length: 12; cdr3_aa: CASSQKGDEQYF; cdr3_nt: TGTGCCAGCAGCCAAAAGGGAGACGAGCAGTACTTC
d_call: -; j_call: TRBJ2-3; v_call: TRBV10-2; clone_size: -; cdr3_length: 13; cdr3_aa: CARGETEKNTQYF; cdr3_nt: TGCGCCAGGGGTGAGACCGAAAAAAATACGCAGTATTTT
d_call: TRBD1; j_call: TRBJ1-1; v_call: TRBV27; clone_size: many; cdr3_length: 16; cdr3_aa: CASSPTLGQGSTEAFF; cdr3_nt: TGTGCCAGCAGTCCAACCTTGGGACAGGGGTCCACTGAAGCTTTCTTT
d_call: -; j_call: TRBJ2-5; v_call: TRBV10-3; clone_size: -; cdr3_length: 14; cdr3_aa: CAGRVGRAQDTQYF; cdr3_nt: TGTGCGGGGCGAGTAGGACGAGCCCAAGACACCCAGTACTTC
d_call: -; j_call: TRBJ1-3; v_call: TRBV10-1; clone_size: -; cdr3_length: 15; cdr3_aa: CASSESGRSGNTIYF; cdr3_nt: TGCGCCAGCAGTGAGTCGGGGCGCTCTGGAAACACCATATATTTT
d_call: TRBD2; j_call: TRBJ2-3; v_call: TRBV27; clone_size: -; cdr3_length: 14; cdr3_aa: CAGSSGGGAETQYF; cdr3_nt: TGTGCCGGCAGTTCGGGGGGTGGCGCAGAGACGCAGTATTTC
d_call: TRBD2; j_call: TRBJ2-3; v_call: TRBV6-5; clone_size: many; cdr3_length: 16; cdr3_aa: CASSYSTGLLTDTQYF; cdr3_nt: TGTGCCAGCAGTTACTCGACGGGACTACTCACAGATACGCAGTATTTT
d_call: TRBD1; j_call: TRBJ1-4; v_call: TRBV27; clone_size: many; cdr3_length: 18; cdr3_aa: CASSQFPPSGQDNEKLFF; cdr3_nt: TGTGCCAGCAGTCAATTTCCCCCGTCGGGACAGGATAATGAAAAACTGTTTTTT
d_call: -; j_call: TRBJ2-3; v_call: TRBV6-5; clone_size: -; cdr3_length: 15; cdr3_aa: CARRLQSVSPDALYF; cdr3_nt: TGTGCCCGCAGACTCCAGTCCGTGAGCCCAGATGCGCTGTATTTT
d_call: -; j_call: TRBJ2-1; v_call: TRBV27; clone_size: -; cdr3_length: 12; cdr3_aa: CASSKLAGAQFF; cdr3_nt: TGTGCCAGCAGTAAACTCGCAGGGGCGCAGTTCTTC
d_call: TRBD2; j_call: TRBJ2-3; v_call: TRBV20-1; clone_size: many; cdr3_length: 15; cdr3_aa: CSASKGAGGTDTQYF; cdr3_nt: TGCAGTGCTAGCAAAGGAGCGGGAGGAACAGATACGCAGTATTTT
d_call: -; j_call: TRBJ2-1; v_call: TRBV6-1; clone_size: -; cdr3_length: 16; cdr3_aa: CASSEARGDPYNEQFF; cdr3_nt: TGTGCCAGCAGTGAAGCGCGCGGGGACCCCTACAATGAGCAGTTCTTC
d_call: -; j_call: TRBJ2-3; v_call: TRBV6-1; clone_size: -; cdr3_length: 15; cdr3_aa: CASRRGSGSTDTQYF; cdr3_nt: TGTGCCAGCAGACGAGGGTCCGGCAGCACAGATACGCAGTATTTT
d_call: TRBD1; j_call: TRBJ2-1; v_call: TRBV6-1; clone_size: medium-sized; cdr3_length: 14; cdr3_aa: CASSVRDRDNEQFF; cdr3_nt: TGTGCCAGCAGTGTCCGGGACAGGGACAATGAGCAGTTCTTC
d_call: TRBD2; j_call: TRBJ2-5; v_call: TRBV7-8; clone_size: few; cdr3_length: 15; cdr3_aa: CASSFQAGGRETQYF; cdr3_nt: TGTGCCAGCAGCTTCCAAGCGGGAGGGAGGGAGACCCAGTACTTC
d_call: TRBD2; j_call: TRBJ2-1; v_call: TRBV28; clone_size: few; cdr3_length: 15; cdr3_aa: CASRTSGRLVDEQFF; cdr3_nt: TGTGCCAGCAGGACTAGCGGGAGGCTCGTTGATGAGCAGTTCTTC
d_call: -; j_call: TRBJ2-3; v_call: TRBV6-1; clone_size: few; cdr3_length: 15; cdr3_aa: CASRLQAGSTGTQYF; cdr3_nt: TGTGCCAGCAGACTCCAGGCTGGGAGCACCGGGACGCAGTATTTT
d_call: -; j_call: TRBJ2-5; v_call: TRBV6-1; clone_size: many; cdr3_length: 14; cdr3_aa: CASFPKASKETQYF; cdr3_nt: TGTGCCAGCTTCCCTAAGGCTAGCAAGGAGACCCAGTACTTC
d_call: TRBD2; j_call: TRBJ2-3; v_call: TRBV6-1; clone_size: -; cdr3_length: 13; cdr3_aa: CASRWREGRGQYF; cdr3_nt: TGTGCCAGCAGATGGCGGGAGGGACGCGGGCAGTATTTT